This TCR beta chain was found in a study of T cell responses to AZD1222 COVID-19 vaccine. General observations from the study: Spike-wide vaccine-associated CD4 TCRs dominated at 160-218 and 743-854. Nearly half of spike-specific TCRs reportedly target variant regions that are unmutated in the B.1.351 and B.1.1.7 variants.

Some clones are missing from TCRdb's copy, which holds only in-frame ones; the method was immunoSEQ multiplex PCR. This table has 95,000 to 150,000 clones, roughly 90% appearing once. Regarding this clone: What it recognizes is unknown.

Second-dose schedules of about 4 or about 12 weeks were combined. With 4 bases clipped from V and 3 bases from J, the junction kept 6 bases outside the gene matches. This CDR3 has 15 amino acids. Germline assignment: CDR1 MNHNY and CDR2 SVGAGI (reference sequence). The sample was peripheral blood, taken 28 days after the second AZD1222 dose. The sequence derives from an adult who received the AZD1222 COVID-19 vaccine. This chain connects TRBV6-6 to TRBJ2-3; the match to TRBD1 covers 8 bases. The CDR3 region is CASSLDGQGTDTQYF. In nucleotides, the CDR3 is TGTGCCAGCAGTTTAGATGGACAGGGAACAGATACGCAGTATTTT.